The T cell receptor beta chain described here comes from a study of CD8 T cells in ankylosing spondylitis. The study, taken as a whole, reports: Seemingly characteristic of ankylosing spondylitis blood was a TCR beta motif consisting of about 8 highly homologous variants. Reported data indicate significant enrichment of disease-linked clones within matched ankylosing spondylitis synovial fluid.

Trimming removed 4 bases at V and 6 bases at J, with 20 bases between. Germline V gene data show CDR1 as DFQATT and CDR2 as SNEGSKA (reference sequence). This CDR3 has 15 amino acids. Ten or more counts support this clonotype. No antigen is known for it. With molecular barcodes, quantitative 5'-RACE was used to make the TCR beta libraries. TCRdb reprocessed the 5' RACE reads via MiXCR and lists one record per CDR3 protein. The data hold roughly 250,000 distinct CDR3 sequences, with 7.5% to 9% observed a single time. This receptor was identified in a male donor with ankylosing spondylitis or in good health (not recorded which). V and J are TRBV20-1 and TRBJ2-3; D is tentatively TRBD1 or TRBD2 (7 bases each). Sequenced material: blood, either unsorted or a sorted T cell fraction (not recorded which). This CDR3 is CSAIYTGAGGDTQYF. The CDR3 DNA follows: TGCAGTGCTATCTACACAGGGGCCGGGGGGGATACGCAGTATTTT.